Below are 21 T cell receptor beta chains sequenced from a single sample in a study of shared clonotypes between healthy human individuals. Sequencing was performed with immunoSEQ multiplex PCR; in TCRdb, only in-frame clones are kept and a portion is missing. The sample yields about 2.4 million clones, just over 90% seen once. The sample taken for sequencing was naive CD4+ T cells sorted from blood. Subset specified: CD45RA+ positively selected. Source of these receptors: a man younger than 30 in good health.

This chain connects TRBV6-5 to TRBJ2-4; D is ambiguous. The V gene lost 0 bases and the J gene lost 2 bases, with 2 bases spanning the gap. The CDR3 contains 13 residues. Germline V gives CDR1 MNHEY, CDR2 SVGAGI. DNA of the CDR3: TGTGCCAGCAGTTACTCGCCCAAAAACATTCAGTACTTC. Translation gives CASSYSPKNIQYF.

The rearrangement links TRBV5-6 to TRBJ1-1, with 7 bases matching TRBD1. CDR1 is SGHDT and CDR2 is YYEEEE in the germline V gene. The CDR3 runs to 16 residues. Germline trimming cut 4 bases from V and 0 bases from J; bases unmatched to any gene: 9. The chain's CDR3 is CASSPTGRIMNTEAFF. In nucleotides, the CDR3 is TGTGCCAGCAGCCCGACAGGGCGCATCATGAACACTGAAGCTTTCTTT.

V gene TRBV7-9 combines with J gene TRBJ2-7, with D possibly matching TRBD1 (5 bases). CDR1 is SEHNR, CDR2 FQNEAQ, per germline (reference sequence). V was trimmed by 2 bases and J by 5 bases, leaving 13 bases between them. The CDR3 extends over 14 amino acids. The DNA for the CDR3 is TGTGCCAGCAGCTTAAGATTAGGGGTCGACGAGCAGTACTTC. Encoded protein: CASSLRLGVDEQYF.

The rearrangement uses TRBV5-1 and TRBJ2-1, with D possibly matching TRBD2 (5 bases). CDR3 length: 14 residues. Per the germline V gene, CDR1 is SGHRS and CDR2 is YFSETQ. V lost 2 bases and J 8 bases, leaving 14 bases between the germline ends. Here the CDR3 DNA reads TGCGCCAGCAGCTTTGTACCTAGCAGCGATGAGCAGTTCTTC. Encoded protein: CASSFVPSSDEQFF.

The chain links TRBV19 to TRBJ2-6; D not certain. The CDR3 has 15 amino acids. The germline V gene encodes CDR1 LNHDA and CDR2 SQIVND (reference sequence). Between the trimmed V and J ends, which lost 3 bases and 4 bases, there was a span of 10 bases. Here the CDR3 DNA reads TGTGCCAGTAGTATGTGGAATCTGGGGGCCAACGTCCTGACTTTC. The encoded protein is CASSMWNLGANVLTF.

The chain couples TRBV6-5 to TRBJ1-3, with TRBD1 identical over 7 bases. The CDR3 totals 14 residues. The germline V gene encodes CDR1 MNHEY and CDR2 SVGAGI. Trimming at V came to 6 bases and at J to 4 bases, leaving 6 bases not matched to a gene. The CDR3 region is CASSPGGNGNTIYF. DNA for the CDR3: TGTGCCAGCAGCCCAGGGGGGAACGGAAACACCATATATTTT.

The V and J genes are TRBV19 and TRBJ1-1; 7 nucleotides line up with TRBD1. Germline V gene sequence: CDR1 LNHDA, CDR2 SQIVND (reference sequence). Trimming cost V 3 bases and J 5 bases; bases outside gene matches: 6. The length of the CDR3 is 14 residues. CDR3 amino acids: CASSIQGVGTEAFF. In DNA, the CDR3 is TGTGCCAGTAGTATCCAGGGGGTAGGGACTGAAGCTTTCTTT. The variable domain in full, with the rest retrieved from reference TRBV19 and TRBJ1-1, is DGGITQSPKYLFRKEGQNVTLSCEQNLNHDAMYWYRQDPGQGLRLIYYSQIVNDFQKGDIAEGYSVSREKKESFPLTVTSAQKNPTAFYLCASSIQGVGTEAFFGQGTRLTVV.

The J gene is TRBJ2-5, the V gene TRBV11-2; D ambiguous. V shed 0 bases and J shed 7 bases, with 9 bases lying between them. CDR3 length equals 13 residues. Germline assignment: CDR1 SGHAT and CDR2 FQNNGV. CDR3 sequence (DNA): TGTGCCAGCAGCTTAGACGGCGAGGCGACCCAGTACTTC. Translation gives CASSLDGEATQYF.

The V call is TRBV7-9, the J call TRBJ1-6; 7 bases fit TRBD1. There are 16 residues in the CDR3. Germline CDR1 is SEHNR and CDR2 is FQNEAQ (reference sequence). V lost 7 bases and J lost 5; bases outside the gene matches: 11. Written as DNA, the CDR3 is TGTGCCAGCACCATCCTTTTGGACAGGCATAATTCACCCCTCCACTTT. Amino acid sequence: CASTILLDRHNSPLHF.

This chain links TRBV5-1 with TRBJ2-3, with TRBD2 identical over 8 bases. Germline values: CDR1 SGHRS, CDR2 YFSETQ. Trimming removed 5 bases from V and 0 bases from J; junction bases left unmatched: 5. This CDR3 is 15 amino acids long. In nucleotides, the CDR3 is TGCGCCAGCAGTCGGATAGCGGGAAGCACAGATACGCAGTATTTT. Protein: CASSRIAGSTDTQYF.

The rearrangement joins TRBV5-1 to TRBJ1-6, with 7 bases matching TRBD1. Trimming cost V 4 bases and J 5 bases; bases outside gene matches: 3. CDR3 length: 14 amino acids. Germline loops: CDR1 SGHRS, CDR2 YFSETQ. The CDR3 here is CASSQGQNNSPLHF. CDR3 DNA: TGCGCCAGCAGCCAGGGACAGAATAATTCACCCCTCCACTTT.

CDR3 region: CASTRGKHEKLFF. In DNA form, the CDR3 reads TGTGCCAGCACTAGGGGCAAGCATGAAAAACTGTTTTTT. This rearrangement joins TRBV6-5 to TRBJ1-4; possible D gene TRBD1, 5 bases. Trimming shortened V by 7 bases and J by 6 bases, and 12 bases separated the two germline ends. Germline V gene sequence: CDR1 MNHEY, CDR2 SVGAGI. The CDR3 has 13 residues.

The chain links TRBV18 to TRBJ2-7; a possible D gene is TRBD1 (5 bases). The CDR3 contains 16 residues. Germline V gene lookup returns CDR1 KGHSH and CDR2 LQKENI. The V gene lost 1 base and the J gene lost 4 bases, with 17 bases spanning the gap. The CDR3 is CASSPRTPNQGYEQYF. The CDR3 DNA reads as TGTGCCAGCTCACCACGCACACCAAATCAGGGTTACGAGCAGTACTTC.

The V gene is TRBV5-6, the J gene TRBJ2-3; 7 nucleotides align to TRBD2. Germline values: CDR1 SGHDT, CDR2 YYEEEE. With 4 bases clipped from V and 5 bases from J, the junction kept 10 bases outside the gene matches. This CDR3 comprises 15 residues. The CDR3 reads CASSPEGREGDTQYF. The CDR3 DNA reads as TGTGCCAGCAGCCCCGAGGGCAGGGAGGGAGATACGCAGTATTTT.

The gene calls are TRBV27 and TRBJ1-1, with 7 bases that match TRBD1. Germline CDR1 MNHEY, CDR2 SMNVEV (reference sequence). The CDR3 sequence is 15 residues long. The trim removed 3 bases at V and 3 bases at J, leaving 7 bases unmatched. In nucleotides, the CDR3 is TGTGCCAGCAGTTTCCTGGGACAGAGGGACACTGAAGCTTTCTTT. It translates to CASSFLGQRDTEAFF.

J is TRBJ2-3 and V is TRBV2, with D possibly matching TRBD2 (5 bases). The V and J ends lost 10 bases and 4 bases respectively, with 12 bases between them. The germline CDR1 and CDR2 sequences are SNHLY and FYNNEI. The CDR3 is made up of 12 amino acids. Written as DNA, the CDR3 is TGTGCCACCACTCGGGGATCAGATACGCAGTATTTT. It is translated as CATTRGSDTQYF.

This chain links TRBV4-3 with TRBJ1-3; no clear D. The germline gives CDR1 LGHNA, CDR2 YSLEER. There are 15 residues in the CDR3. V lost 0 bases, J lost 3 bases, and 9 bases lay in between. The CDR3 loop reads CASSQEEGYGNTIYF. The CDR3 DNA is TGCGCCAGCAGCCAAGAGGAGGGCTATGGAAACACCATATATTTT.

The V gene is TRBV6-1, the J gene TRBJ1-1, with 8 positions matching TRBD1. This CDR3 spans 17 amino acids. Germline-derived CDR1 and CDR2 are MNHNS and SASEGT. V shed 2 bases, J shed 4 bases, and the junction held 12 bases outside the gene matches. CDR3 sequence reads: CASSERAGGNFGTEAFF. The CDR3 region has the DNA TGTGCCAGCAGTGAAAGGGCAGGGGGCAATTTCGGCACTGAAGCTTTCTTT.

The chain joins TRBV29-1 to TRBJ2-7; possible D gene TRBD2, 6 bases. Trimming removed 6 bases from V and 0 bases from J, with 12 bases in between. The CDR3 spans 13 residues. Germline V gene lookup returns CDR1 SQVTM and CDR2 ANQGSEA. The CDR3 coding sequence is TGCAGCGTCCTCGGACTAAACTCCTACGAGCAGTACTTC. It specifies CSVLGLNSYEQYF.

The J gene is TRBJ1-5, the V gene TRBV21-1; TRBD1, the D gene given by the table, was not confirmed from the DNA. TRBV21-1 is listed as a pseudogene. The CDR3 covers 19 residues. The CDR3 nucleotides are TGTGCCAGCAGCAAATCCATTACAGCCCTCCAGCCTAGCAATCAGCCCCAGCATTTT. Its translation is CASSKSITALQPSNQPQHF.

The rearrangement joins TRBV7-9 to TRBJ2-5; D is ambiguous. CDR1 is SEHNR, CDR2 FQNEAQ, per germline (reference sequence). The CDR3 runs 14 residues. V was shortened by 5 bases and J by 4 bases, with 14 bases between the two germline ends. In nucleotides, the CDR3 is TGTGCCAGCAGCCCGACATGGTCGAGAGAGACCCAGTACTTC. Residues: CASSPTWSRETQYF.